The rows below give T cell receptor beta chains drawn from one sample of a study of CD8+ T cells in alopecia areata. The assay was immunoSEQ multiplex PCR, and TCRdb's table has in-frame clones only and misses some. Here the sample spans around 150,000 clones, roughly 58% being singletons. Sequencing was done on a sample of CD8+ T cells sorted from blood. The receptors were sampled from a human donor in good health. Both conserved end residues are part of each CDR3. A D gene is named only where the DNA matches it firmly. Not all rows give a size; the values are once, few, many and, for expanded clones, a class.

v_call,clone_size,d_call,j_call,cdr3_nt,cdr3_aa
TRBV19,NA,NA,TRBJ1-3,TGTGCCAGTGAGGAAACCCAGAACACCATATATTTT,CASEETQNTIYF
TRBV29-1,few,NA,TRBJ2-1,TGCAGCGTTCAAGCGGATTCAGGAAATCCGTTCTTC,CSVQADSGNPFF
TRBV9,NA,NA,TRBJ2-7,TGTGCCAGCAGCGCAACACAGGGATTCGCCTACGAGCAGTACTTC,CASSATQGFAYEQYF
TRBV5-6,NA,NA,TRBJ2-1,TGTGCCAGCAGCTTGGCCGTGGGAGGATTCAGCTCCTACAATGAGCAGTTCTTC,CASSLAVGGFSSYNEQFF
TRBV29-1,few,TRBD2,TRBJ2-1,TGCAGCGCAACCGGGACTAGCGGGAGGAGTTCCTACAATGAGCAGTTCTTC,CSATGTSGRSSYNEQFF
TRBV29-1,NA,TRBD2,TRBJ2-1,TGCAGCGTAACCGGGACTAGCGAGAGGAGCTCCTACAATGAGCAGTTCTTC,CSVTGTSERSSYNEQFF
TRBV25-1,once,NA,TRBJ2-5,TGTGCCAGCAGTGAATACGGCCGTGCTTGGGAGACCCAGTACTTC,CASSEYGRAWETQYF
TRBV5-4,NA,NA,TRBJ2-1,TGTGCCAGCAGACGGACAGAGGGAAACTACAATGAGCAGTTCTTC,CASRRTEGNYNEQFF
TRBV9,NA,NA,TRBJ1-1,TGTGCCAGCAGCGTAGCAGCAGTTCAGCCGAACACTGAAGCTTTCTTT,CASSVAAVQPNTEAFF
TRBV7-8,NA,TRBD2,TRBJ2-1,TGTGCCAGCAGCTTAGGCCCGGGGGGTGAGCAGTTCTTC,CASSLGPGGEQFF
TRBV7-9,NA,TRBD1,TRBJ2-7,TGTGCCAGCAGCCTTACAGGGGACGAGCAGTACTTC,CASSLTGDEQYF
TRBV19,NA,TRBD1,TRBJ1-1,TGTGCCAGTAGTATAGAAGGGTCGACAGGGAGGAACACTGAAGCTTTCTTT,CASSIEGSTGRNTEAFF
TRBV28,NA,NA,TRBJ2-7,TGTGCCAGCAGTTTTCGGGTCCTACCTCCTAGCTCCTACGAGCAGTACTTC,CASSFRVLPPSSYEQYF
TRBV5-4,NA,NA,TRBJ1-3,TGTGCCAGCAGCTTGGAGTCAGGGTCCGCTCCCATATATTTT,CASSLESGSAPIYF
TRBV11-2,few,NA,TRBJ2-7,TGTGCCAGCAGCACGGACAGCTACGAGCAGTACTTC,CASSTDSYEQYF
TRBV5-6,NA,TRBD2,TRBJ2-7,TGTGCCAGCAGCCTAGGGACTAGCGGCCCCTACGAGCAGTACTTC,CASSLGTSGPYEQYF
TRBV29-1,few,TRBD1,TRBJ2-1,TGCAGCGTTGTTTTCAGGCAGGGGGAGTTCTTC,CSVVFRQGEFF
TRBV30,NA,NA,TRBJ1-4,TGTGCCTGGAGTACGGGGGACACCCGGGGGGTGTTTTTT,CAWSTGDTRGVFF
TRBV21-1,few,NA,TRBJ2-7,NA,CASSQWGQGSGDEQYF
TRBV27,NA,NA,TRBJ2-7,TGTGCCAGCAGTTTGATGGGGGGCGGCGAGCAGTACTTC,CASSLMGGGEQYF
TRBV29-1,few,NA,TRBJ2-2,TGCAGCGTTCCCGTCGCGAACACCGGGGAGCTGTTTTTT,CSVPVANTGELFF
TRBV9,once,NA,TRBJ2-3,TGTGCCAGCAGCGTAGGAGGGGTCACAGATACGCAGTATTTT,CASSVGGVTDTQYF
TRBV5-1,NA,TRBD1,TRBJ2-7,TGCGCCAGCAGCTTGAGGACAGGGCTCTCCTACGAGCAGTACTTC,CASSLRTGLSYEQYF